This TCR beta chain was recorded in a study of response to subunit inactivated influenza vaccine. Study findings and constraints: It was the authors' suggestion that each seasonal influenza vaccination recruits few new T cells.

V gave up 2 bases and J gave up 4 bases, with 8 bases separating them. Germline CDR1 and CDR2: LNHDA and SQIVND (reference sequence). This CDR3 spans 14 amino acids. This clonotype showed up just a few times. Its matching antigen is unknown. TCRdb independently ran MiXCR on the RT-PCR reads; one entry per CDR3 protein. The table lists about 310,000 distinct CDR3 sequences, 20% to 25% of them singletons. V is TRBV19 and J is TRBJ2-2, with D unresolved. This TCR derives from a man between 50 and 75 years old who received an inactivated influenza vaccine. Sequenced material: PBMCs from blood, taken about 20 months after vaccination. The CDR3 loop reads CASSIKASTGELFF. The CDR3 region has the DNA TGTGCCAGTAGTATAAAGGCCAGCACCGGGGAGCTGTTTTTT.